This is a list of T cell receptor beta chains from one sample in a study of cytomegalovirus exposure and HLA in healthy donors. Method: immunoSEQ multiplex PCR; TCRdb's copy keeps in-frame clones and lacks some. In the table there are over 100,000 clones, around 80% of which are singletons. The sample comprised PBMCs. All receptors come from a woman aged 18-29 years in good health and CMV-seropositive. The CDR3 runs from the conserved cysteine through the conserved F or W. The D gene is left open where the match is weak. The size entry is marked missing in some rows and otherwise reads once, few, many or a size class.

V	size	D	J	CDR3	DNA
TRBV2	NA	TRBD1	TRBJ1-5	CATRQGGNQPQHF	TGTGCCACCAGGCAGGGGGGCAATCAGCCCCAGCATTTT
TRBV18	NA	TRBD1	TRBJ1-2	CASSPGQGVGGYTF	TGTGCCAGCTCACCGGGACAGGGAGTAGGGGGCTACACCTTC
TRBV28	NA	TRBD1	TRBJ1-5	CASRGTGTGSNQPQHF	TGTGCCAGCAGGGGGACCGGGACAGGGTCAAATCAGCCCCAGCATTTT
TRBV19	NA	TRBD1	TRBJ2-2	CASSIVGQGSGELFF	TGTGCCAGTAGTATTGTCGGACAGGGGTCCGGGGAGCTGTTTTTT
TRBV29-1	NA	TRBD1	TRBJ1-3	CSVLTGSLENTIYF	TGCAGCGTTCTGACAGGGAGCTTGGAAAACACCATATATTTT
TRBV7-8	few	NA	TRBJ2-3	CASTAADTQYF	TGTGCCAGCACTGCGGCCGATACGCAGTATTTT
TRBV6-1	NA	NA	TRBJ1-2	CASSEAAGYTF	TGTGCCAGCAGTGAAGCAGCTGGCTACACCTTC
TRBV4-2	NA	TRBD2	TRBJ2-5	CASSQDTSGSTAQYF	TGTGCCAGCAGCCAAGATACTAGCGGGAGTACCGCCCAGTACTTC
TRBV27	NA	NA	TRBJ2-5	CASCGTGWETQYF	TGTGCCAGCTGCGGTACAGGGTGGGAGACCCAGTACTTC
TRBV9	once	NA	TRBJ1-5	CASSVEAGNQPQHF	TGTGCCAGCAGCGTAGAAGCAGGGAATCAGCCCCAGCATTTT
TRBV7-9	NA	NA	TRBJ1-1	CASSLDTGNTEAFF	TGTGCCAGCAGCTTAGACACAGGGAACACTGAAGCTTTCTTT
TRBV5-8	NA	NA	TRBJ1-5	CASSLVFGDMDNQPQHF	TGTGCCAGCAGCTTGGTATTCGGGGACATGGACAATCAGCCCCAGCATTTT
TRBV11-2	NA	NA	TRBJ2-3	CASIGGGDTQYF	TGTGCCAGCATTGGCGGAGGAGATACGCAGTATTTT
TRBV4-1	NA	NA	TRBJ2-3	CASSQVAGDTQYF	TGCGCCAGCAGCCAGGTTGCGGGAGATACGCAGTATTTT
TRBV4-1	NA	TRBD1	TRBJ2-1	CASSPNERQGSLREQFF	TGCGCCAGCAGCCCGAACGAGAGACAGGGGTCTCTTCGGGAGCAGTTCTTC
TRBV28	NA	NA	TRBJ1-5	CASSPLDRPNQPQHF	TGTGCCAGCAGTCCACTCGACAGACCCAATCAGCCCCAGCATTTT
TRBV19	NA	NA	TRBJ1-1	CASKETGGNTEAFF	TGTGCCAGTAAAGAAACAGGCGGGAACACTGAAGCTTTCTTT
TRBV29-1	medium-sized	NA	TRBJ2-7	CSVEEGDRGEQYF	TGCAGCGTTGAAGAAGGGGATCGCGGCGAGCAGTACTTC
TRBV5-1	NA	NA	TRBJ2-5	CASSLALETQYF	TGCGCCAGCAGCTTGGCCCTAGAGACCCAGTACTTC
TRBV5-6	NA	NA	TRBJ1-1	CASSSQGSTEAFF	TGTGCCAGCAGCTCGCAGGGTAGCACTGAAGCTTTCTTT
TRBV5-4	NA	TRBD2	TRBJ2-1	CASSRDPGGTYNEQFF	TGTGCCAGCAGCCGGGACCCGGGGGGTACCTACAATGAGCAGTTCTTC
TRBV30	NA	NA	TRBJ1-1	CAWGHFPGQQNTEAFF	TGTGCCTGGGGCCACTTTCCTGGACAGCAGAACACTGAAGCTTTCTTT
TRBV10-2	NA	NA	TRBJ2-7	CASRKLDFYEQYF	TGCGCCAGCAGAAAATTGGACTTCTACGAGCAGTACTTC
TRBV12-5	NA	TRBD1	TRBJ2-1	CASGLGPGTGLFNEQFF	TGTGCTAGTGGTTTGGGGCCCGGGACAGGGCTTTTCAATGAGCAGTTCTTC
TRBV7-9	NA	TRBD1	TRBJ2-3	CASTQGAIGYTDTQYF	TGTGCCAGCACTCAGGGGGCGATTGGCTACACAGATACGCAGTATTTT
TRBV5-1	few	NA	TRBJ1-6	CASSLKSGLLNSPLHF	TGCGCCAGCAGCCTTAAATCAGGACTCCTGAATTCACCCCTCCACTTT
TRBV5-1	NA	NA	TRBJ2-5	CASSLEGWETQYF	TGCGCCAGCAGCTTGGAGGGGTGGGAGACCCAGTACTTC
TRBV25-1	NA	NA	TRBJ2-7	CASSESGLSSYEQYF	TGTGCCAGCAGTGAATCAGGGCTGAGCTCCTACGAGCAGTACTTC
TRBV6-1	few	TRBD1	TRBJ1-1	CASSEATTGQMNTEAFF	TGTGCCAGCAGTGAAGCAACAACGGGACAGATGAACACTGAAGCTTTCTTT
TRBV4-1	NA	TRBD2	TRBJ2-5	CASSWGRLAEDQETQYF	TGCGCCAGCAGCTGGGGCCGACTAGCGGAGGATCAAGAGACCCAGTACTTC
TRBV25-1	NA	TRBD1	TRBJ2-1	CASSGPGTASSYNEQFF	TGTGCCAGCAGTGGACCCGGGACAGCAAGCTCCTACAATGAGCAGTTCTTC
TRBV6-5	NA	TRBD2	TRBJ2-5	CASTTAGGLVETQYF	TGTGCCAGCACCACAGCGGGAGGATTGGTAGAGACCCAGTACTTC
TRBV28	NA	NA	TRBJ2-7	CASSHRDNGQYF	TGTGCCAGCAGTCACCGGGACAATGGGCAGTACTTC
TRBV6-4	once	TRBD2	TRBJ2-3	CASSLAGGTDTQYF	TGTGCCAGCTCCCTAGCGGGAGGCACAGATACGCAGTATTTT
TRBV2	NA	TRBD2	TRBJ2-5	CASRRTSGTQETQYF	TGTGCCAGCAGAAGGACTAGCGGGACACAAGAGACCCAGTACTTC
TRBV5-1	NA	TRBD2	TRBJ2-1	CASSTSGTYNEQFF	TGCGCCAGCAGCACTAGCGGGACCTACAATGAGCAGTTCTTC
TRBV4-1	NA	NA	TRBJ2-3	CASSQDHGSGADTQYF	TGCGCCAGCAGCCAAGATCACGGGAGTGGGGCAGATACGCAGTATTTT
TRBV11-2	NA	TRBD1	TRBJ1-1	CASSRGQGGNTEAFF	TGTGCCAGCAGCCGGGGACAGGGGGGCAACACTGAAGCTTTCTTT
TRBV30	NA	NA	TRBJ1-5	CAWSLTGGYNQPQHF	TGTGCCTGGAGCCTCACGGGGGGTTACAATCAGCCCCAGCATTTT
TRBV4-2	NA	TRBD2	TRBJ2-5	CASSQGGLAGVGETQYF	TGTGCCAGCAGCCAAGGAGGACTAGCGGGAGTCGGAGAGACCCAGTACTTC
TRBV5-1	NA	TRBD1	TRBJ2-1	CASNPQGPNYNEQFF	TGCGCCAGCAACCCACAGGGGCCTAACTACAATGAGCAGTTCTTC
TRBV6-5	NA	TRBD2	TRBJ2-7	CASSYSSGSKREQYF	TGTGCCAGCAGTTACTCCAGCGGGAGCAAGCGCGAGCAGTACTTC
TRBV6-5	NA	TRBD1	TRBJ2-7	CASSYSGTESSYEQYF	TGTGCCAGCAGTTACTCGGGGACAGAAAGCTCCTACGAGCAGTACTTC
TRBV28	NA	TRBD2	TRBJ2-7	CASSFISGYEQYF	TGTGCCAGCAGTTTTATTAGCGGGTACGAGCAGTACTTC
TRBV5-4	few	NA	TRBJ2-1	CASSPVGGSYNEQFF	TGTGCCAGCAGCCCGGTAGGGGGCTCCTACAATGAGCAGTTCTTC
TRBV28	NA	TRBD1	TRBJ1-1	CASRKSGQGVGTEAFF	TGTGCCAGCAGAAAAAGCGGACAGGGGGTGGGCACTGAAGCTTTCTTT
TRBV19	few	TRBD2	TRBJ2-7	CASSRATSGSDEQYF	TGTGCCAGTAGTAGAGCGACTAGCGGGAGTGATGAGCAGTACTTC
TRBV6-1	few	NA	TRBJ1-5	CASMEASDYYQPQHF	TGTGCCAGCATGGAGGCATCCGATTACTATCAGCCCCAGCATTTT